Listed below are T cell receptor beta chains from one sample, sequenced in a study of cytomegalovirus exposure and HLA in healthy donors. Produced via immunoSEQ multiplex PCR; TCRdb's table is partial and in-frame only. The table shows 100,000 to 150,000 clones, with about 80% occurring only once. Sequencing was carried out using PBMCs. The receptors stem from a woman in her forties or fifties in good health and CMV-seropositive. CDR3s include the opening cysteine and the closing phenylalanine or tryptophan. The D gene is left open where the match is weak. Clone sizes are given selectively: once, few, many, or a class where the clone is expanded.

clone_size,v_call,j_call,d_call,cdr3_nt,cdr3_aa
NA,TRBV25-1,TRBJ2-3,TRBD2,TGTGCCAGCAGTGTTCCGGGACTAGCGGAGAGCACAGATACGCAGTATTTT,CASSVPGLAESTDTQYF
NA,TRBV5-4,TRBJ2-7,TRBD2,TGTGCCAGCAGCCCAACTAGCGGACCCACCTACGAGCAGTACTTC,CASSPTSGPTYEQYF
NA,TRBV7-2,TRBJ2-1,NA,TGTGCCAGCAGACCAGGATACCTATACAATGAGCAGTTCTTC,CASRPGYLYNEQFF
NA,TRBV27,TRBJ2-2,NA,TGTGCCAGCAGTTGGGCTTCGAACACCGGGGAGCTGTTTTTT,CASSWASNTGELFF
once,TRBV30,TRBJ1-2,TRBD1,TGTGCCTCCCGAGAGGGGGCCTCCTATGGCTACACCTTC,CASREGASYGYTF
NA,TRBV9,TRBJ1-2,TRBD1,TGTGCCAGCAGCGTAGGGACAGGGCTCTATGGCTACACCTTC,CASSVGTGLYGYTF
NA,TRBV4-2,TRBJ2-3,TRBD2,TGTGCCAGCAGTCCCGCCGGGGGAGCGGGAGGGGATACGCAGTATTTT,CASSPAGGAGGDTQYF
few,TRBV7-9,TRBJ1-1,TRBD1,TGTGCCAGCAGCTTTGGGCAGGGGGCCGACACTGAAGCTTTCTTT,CASSFGQGADTEAFF
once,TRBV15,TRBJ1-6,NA,TGTGCCACCAGCAGAGATCGGTCGGGGGTCGCTACATCACCCCTCCACTTT,CATSRDRSGVATSPLHF
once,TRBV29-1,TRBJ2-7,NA,TGCAGCGCAGGGACGGGGGTTTTCGAGCAGTACTTC,CSAGTGVFEQYF
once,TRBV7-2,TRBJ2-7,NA,TGTGCCAGCAGCTTACACGCAGGCCCCTACGAGCAGTACTTC,CASSLHAGPYEQYF
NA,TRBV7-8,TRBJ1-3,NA,TGTGCCAGCAGCTTAGCGCCTTCGGGCTCTGGAAACACCATATATTTT,CASSLAPSGSGNTIYF
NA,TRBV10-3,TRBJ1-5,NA,TGTGCCATCAGTGGCTCTAGGAGCCTCGGACCCCAGCATTTT,CAISGSRSLGPQHF
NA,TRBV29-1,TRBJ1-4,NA,TGCAGCGTCCCTGCAGATGCTGCAACTAATGAAAAACTGTTTTTT,CSVPADAATNEKLFF
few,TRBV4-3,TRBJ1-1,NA,TGCGCCAGCAGCCAAGATACGGTGGGAGGCACTGAAGCTTTCTTT,CASSQDTVGGTEAFF
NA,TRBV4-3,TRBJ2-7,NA,TGCGCCAGCAGCCAAGACAGGGCAGTCCCCTACGAGCAGTACTTC,CASSQDRAVPYEQYF
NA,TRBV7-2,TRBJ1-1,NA,TGTGCCAGCAGGCCTAGCGCAGGTCCACTTGAAGCTTTCTTT,CASRPSAGPLEAFF
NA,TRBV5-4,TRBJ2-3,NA,TGTGCCAGCAGCCGACAGGGACTTAGCACAGATACGCAGTATTTT,CASSRQGLSTDTQYF
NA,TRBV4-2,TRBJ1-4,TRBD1,TGTGCCAGCAGCCAAGAAAGGACAGGGATTGTTGAAAAACTGTTTTTT,CASSQERTGIVEKLFF
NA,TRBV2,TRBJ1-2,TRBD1,TGTGCCAGCCGACAGGGATCTTTGGACTATGGCTACACCTTC,CASRQGSLDYGYTF
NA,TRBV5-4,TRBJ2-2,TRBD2,TGTGCCAGCAGCGGCGGGACTAGCGGGCTGAACACCGGGGAGCTGTTTTTT,CASSGGTSGLNTGELFF
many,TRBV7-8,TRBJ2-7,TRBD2,TGTGCCAGCAGCCGGGACTACCGAGGGTCGGGCGAGCAGTACTTC,CASSRDYRGSGEQYF
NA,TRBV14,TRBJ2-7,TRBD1,TGTGCCAGCAGCCAAGCAGCGACAGGGTACTACGAGCAGTACTTC,CASSQAATGYYEQYF
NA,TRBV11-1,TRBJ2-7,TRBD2,TGTGCCAGCAGCTTAGCGGGGGGGAACTACGAGCAGTACTTC,CASSLAGGNYEQYF
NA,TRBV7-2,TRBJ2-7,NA,TGTGCCAGCAGCTTAGGAATTCGCGGGGAGGTTGCTGAGCAGTACTTC,CASSLGIRGEVAEQYF
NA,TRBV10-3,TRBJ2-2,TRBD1,TGTGCCATCAGGTCAGACAGGGCCGGGGAGCTGTTTTTT,CAIRSDRAGELFF
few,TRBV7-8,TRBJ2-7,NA,TGTGCCAGCAGCCCAGCAGTGGGCGAGCCGCCCTACGAGCAGTACTTC,CASSPAVGEPPYEQYF
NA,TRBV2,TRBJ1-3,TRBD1,TGTGCCAGCAGCGCCCTGACAGGGGCTGGTGGAAACACCATATATTTT,CASSALTGAGGNTIYF
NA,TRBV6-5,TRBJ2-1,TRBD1,TGTGCCAGCAGCCCTGGACAGGGTCTGATTGAGCAGTTCTTC,CASSPGQGLIEQFF
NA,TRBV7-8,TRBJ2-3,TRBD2,TGTGCCAGCAGCCTAGAAAGTAGGTGGGGGGGGGTCAGCACAGATACGCAGTATTTT,CASSLESRWGGVSTDTQYF
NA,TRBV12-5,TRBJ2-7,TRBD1,TGTGCTAGTGGTTTGGGACAGGGCGCAACCTACGAGCAGTACTTC,CASGLGQGATYEQYF
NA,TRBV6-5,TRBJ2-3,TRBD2,TGTGCCAGCAGAAGACATAGCGGGGGCACAGATACGCAGTATTTT,CASRRHSGGTDTQYF
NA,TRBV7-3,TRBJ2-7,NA,TGTGCCAGCAGCTTGGGCAAGTACTACGAGCAGTACTTC,CASSLGKYYEQYF
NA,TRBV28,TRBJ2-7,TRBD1,TGTGCCAGCAGTGCCAGGGGGCAGCCTACCTACGAGCAGTACTTC,CASSARGQPTYEQYF
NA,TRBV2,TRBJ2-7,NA,TGTGCCAGCAGTATCCGGGACGAGCAGTACTTC,CASSIRDEQYF
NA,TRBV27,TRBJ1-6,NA,TGTGCCAGCAGTCGTCCCGGGGTGGTTAATTCACCCCTCCACTTT,CASSRPGVVNSPLHF
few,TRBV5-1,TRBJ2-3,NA,TGCGCCAGCAGCTTGATGGGGACTGCGCGGGGAGATACGCAGTATTTT,CASSLMGTARGDTQYF